Presented here are 29 T cell receptor beta chains from one specimen sequenced in a study of CD8 T cells in Susac syndrome (dated by TCRdb to about 2019). The receptor library was made with the immunoSEQ multiplex PCR assay. RNA was extracted using the RNeasy kit, and about 0.5 to 1 ug of the RNA was reverse transcribed with random hexamers. TCRdb reprocessing: public reads trimmed at Q25 with fastp, clones called with MiXCR, in-frame beta chains kept. One record per CDR3 amino acid sequence lists the most common genes and DNA. The sample yields 100,000 or so distinct CDR3 sequences; 90% to 95% were counted once. The biggest ten clones account for about 0.28% of the sample. Material for sequencing was CD4+ T cells from PBMCs. All receptors derive from a human donor with Susac syndrome.

The chain combines TRBV7-2 with TRBJ1-6; the D gene is possibly TRBD1 (6 bases). Trimming cost V 5 bases and J 4 bases, with 9 bases left between them. Germline V gene lookup returns CDR1 SGHTA and CDR2 FQGNSA. The CDR3 loop spans 14 amino acids. The CDR3 protein is CASSLQGYNSPLHF. The CDR3 DNA follows: TGTGCCAGCAGCCTACAGGGATATAATTCACCCCTCCACTTT.

With respect to this clonotype: Relative to the germline gene, one junction end is altered; a read error may explain this. This chain links TRBV20-1 with TRBJ2-7; D is ambiguous. Germline V gives CDR1 DFQATT, CDR2 SNEGSKA (reference sequence). This CDR3 has 13 amino acids. The CDR3 DNA reads as TGCAGTGCTAGCGGTCCCACCTCCCACGAGCAGTACTTC. Its protein product is CSASGPTSHEQYF.

This clonotype is a singleton in its sample. CDR3 region: CASSSVYEQYF. Here the CDR3 DNA reads TGTGCCAGCAGCTCGGTCTACGAGCAGTACTTC. The V call is TRBV11-2, the J call TRBJ2-7, with D unresolved. The germline CDR1 and CDR2 sequences are SGHAT and FQNNGV. This CDR3 comprises 11 residues. V was trimmed by 4 bases and J by 3 bases, leaving 4 bases between them.

The count of this clonotype is one. This chain uses TRBV30 with TRBJ1-1; no definite D call. The CDR3 contains 15 residues. The V gene's germline CDR1 is GTSNPN and CDR2 SVGIG (reference sequence). Deletions cut 0 bases from V and 1 base from J, with 12 bases between. The CDR3 is CAWSVRGTRNTEAFF. CDR3 bases: TGTGCCTGGAGTGTACGGGGTACCCGGAACACTGAAGCTTTCTTT. Supplemented by reference TRBV30 and TRBJ1-1, the full variable domain reads SQTIHQWPATLVQPVGSPLSLECTVEGTSNPNLYWYRQAAGRGLQLLFYSVGIGQISSEVPQNLSASRPQDRQFILSSKKLLLSDSGFYLCAWSVRGTRNTEAFFGQGTRLTVV.

The rearrangement joins TRBV30 to TRBJ2-5; 8 bases line up with TRBD1. The J segment lost 5 bases and the V segment lost 4 bases, leaving 12 bases of the junction unmatched. In germline, CDR1 is GTSNPN, CDR2 SVGIG (reference sequence). The CDR3 has 15 residues. Here the CDR3 reads CAWKARTGLGETQYF. The CDR3 coding sequence is TGTGCCTGGAAGGCAAGGACAGGGCTGGGGGAGACCCAGTACTTC. Full variable domain (missing parts from reference TRBV30 and TRBJ2-5): SQTIHQWPATLVQPVGSPLSLECTVEGTSNPNLYWYRQAAGRGLQLLFYSVGIGQISSEVPQNLSASRPQDRQFILSSKKLLLSDSGFYLCAWKARTGLGETQYFGPGTRLLVL.

This chain connects TRBV20-1 to TRBJ1-1, with D unresolved. Trimming took off 3 bases at V and 5 bases at J, with 7 bases between the two ends. This CDR3 is built from 11 residues. Germline lookup yields CDR1 DFQATT and CDR2 SNEGSKA (reference sequence). This CDR3 is CSARAGTEAFF. In DNA, the CDR3 is TGCAGTGCTAGGGCTGGTACTGAAGCTTTCTTT.

The chain recombines TRBV5-1 with TRBJ2-5, with a possible D match to TRBD2 (6 bases). Trimming removed 5 bases from V and 8 bases from J, with 19 bases in between. Germline V gene data show CDR1 as SGHRS and CDR2 as YFSETQ. The CDR3 runs to 14 residues. CDR3 sequence (DNA): TGCGCCAGCAGTCAGGAGGAGGGCTCGGATACCCAGTACTTC. As protein: CASSQEEGSDTQYF.

The rearrangement joins TRBV19 to TRBJ2-3; D may be TRBD1 (6 bases). The V end lost 7 bases, the J end lost 0 bases, and 17 bases lay between the germline ends. Germline CDR1 LNHDA, CDR2 SQIVND (reference sequence). This CDR3 is 16 amino acids long. CDR3 loop: CASNLRGTPSTDTQYF. The CDR3 nucleotides read TGTGCCAGTAACCTCCGTGGGACACCGAGCACAGATACGCAGTATTTT. Together with reference TRBV19 and TRBJ2-3, the CDR3 gives the full variable domain: DGGITQSPKYLFRKEGQNVTLSCEQNLNHDAMYWYRQDPGQGLRLIYYSQIVNDFQKGDIAEGYSVSREKKESFPLTVTSAQKNPTAFYLCASNLRGTPSTDTQYFGPGTRLTVL.

The chain carries TRBV14 and TRBJ2-2, with D hard to call. Germline CDR1 is SGHDN and CDR2 is FVKESK. The ends were cut back, 4 bases at V and 0 bases at J, with 12 bases in the middle. The CDR3 runs 16 residues. The DNA of the CDR3 is TGTGCCAGCAGCCCCAAACCGGGTACGAACACCGGGGAGCTGTTTTTT. It yields the protein CASSPKPGTNTGELFF.

This clonotype showed up just once. This chain uses TRBV28 with TRBJ2-7; 7 bases are shared with TRBD1. The V and J ends lost 5 bases and 0 bases, in that order; junction bases with no gene match: 7. This CDR3 is built from 15 residues. Germline CDR1 MDHEN, CDR2 SYDVKM. The CDR3 DNA follows: TGTGCCAGCAGTCCGGGGACAGTCAGCTCCTACGAGCAGTACTTC. As protein: CASSPGTVSSYEQYF.

The V and J genes are TRBV7-3 and TRBJ1-5; possibly TRBD1 for D (5 bases). Germline V gene data show CDR1 as SGHTA and CDR2 as FQGTGA. The CDR3 sequence is 13 residues long. V was clipped by 2 bases and J by 7 bases, with 9 bases between them. CDR3 in DNA: TGTGCCAGCAGCTTAGGGGCGGGGCAGCCCCAGCATTTT. This sequence encodes CASSLGAGQPQHF. The full variable domain, with the rest looked up from reference TRBV7-3 and TRBJ1-5, is GAGVSQTPSNKVTEKGKYVELRCDPISGHTALYWYRQSLGQGPEFLIYFQGTGAADDSGLPNDRFFAVRPEGSVSTLKIQRTERGDSAVYLCASSLGAGQPQHFGDGTRLSIL.

The CDR3 coding sequence is TGTGCCTGGGGTGACAGTTATAATTCACCCCTCCACTTT. The encoded protein is CAWGDSYNSPLHF. The V gene is TRBV30, the J gene TRBJ1-6; maybe TRBD1 (5 bases). The CDR3 length is 13 residues. The germline V gene encodes CDR1 GTSNPN and CDR2 SVGIG (reference sequence). V gave up 5 bases and J gave up 4 bases, with 9 bases separating them.

This clonotype was found once. The chain links TRBV25-1 to TRBJ1-2; D uncertain. Germline-derived CDR1 and CDR2 are MGHDK and SYGVNS. V lost 0 bases and J 8 bases, leaving 7 bases between the germline ends. CDR3 size: 12 residues. CDR3 protein: CASSEYREGYTF. The CDR3 DNA follows: TGTGCCAGCAGTGAATATCGGGAGGGCTACACCTTC.

This chain joins TRBV6-1 and TRBJ1-6, with TRBD1 matching over 9 bases. This CDR3 comprises 17 residues. J gave up 0 bases and V 7 bases, and 7 bases lay outside the gene matches. Germline CDR1 and CDR2: MNHNS and SASEGT. CDR3 DNA: TGTGCCAGCATCTCCGGGACAGGGAACTCCTATAATTCACCCCTCCACTTT. Its translation: CASISGTGNSYNSPLHF.

The chain uses TRBV29-1 and TRBJ2-7; TRBD1 is a possible D gene (7 bases). CDR1 and CDR2 (germline): SQVTM, ANQGSEA. The CDR3 has 12 amino acids. V gave up 2 bases and J gave up 12 bases, with 17 bases separating them. The CDR3 loop is CSVEPPGGPRYF. CDR3 nucleotide sequence: TGCAGCGTTGAACCCCCAGGGGGGCCTCGGTACTTC.

The chain combines TRBV21-1 with TRBJ2-5. TRBV21-1 is reported as a pseudogene. The CDR3 is 12 residues long. The DNA of the CDR3 is TGTGCCAGCAGACCGTACCAAGAGACCCAGTACTTC. This codes for CASRPYQETQYF.

This clonotype was detected once. This chain links TRBV20-1 with TRBJ1-2, with TRBD1 matching over 8 bases. The germline V gene has CDR1 DFQATT and CDR2 SNEGSKA (reference sequence). Trimming at V came to 5 bases and at J to 5 bases, leaving 7 bases not matched to a gene. The CDR3 has 13 amino acids. CDR3 nucleotide sequence: TGCAGTGCTGTGACAGGGGTAGTGTATGGCTACACCTTC. Its translation is CSAVTGVVYGYTF.

J is TRBJ1-4 and V is TRBV20-1; D is undetermined. Germline CDR1 reads DFQATT; CDR2 reads SNEGSKA (reference sequence). Trimming cost V 1 base and J 0 bases, with 6 bases left between them. The CDR3 extends over 14 amino acids. The CDR3 region has the DNA TGCAGTGCTAGAGTGCGAGCAACTAATGAAAAACTGTTTTTT. Encoded protein: CSARVRATNEKLFF.

The chain has TRBV7-9 and TRBJ1-6, with TRBD1 matching 8 bases. The CDR3 consists of 14 residues. In germline, CDR1 is SEHNR, CDR2 FQNEAQ (reference sequence). Trimming at V came to 5 bases and at J to 8 bases, leaving 5 bases not matched to a gene. The CDR3 DNA reads TGTGCCAGCAGCCGGGGACAGGCCGATTCACCCCTCCACTTT. This encodes CASSRGQADSPLHF.

V gene TRBV2 combines with J gene TRBJ1-2; possible D gene TRBD1, 6 bases. V was clipped by 8 bases and J by 7 bases, with 20 bases between them. CDR1 is SNHLY, CDR2 FYNNEI, per germline. CDR3 length equals 14 residues. In DNA, the CDR3 is TGTGCCAGCTCAACTGGACAGCAAGCTATTGGCTACACCTTC. Translation: CASSTGQQAIGYTF.

This chain links TRBV2 with TRBJ2-3; the match to TRBD2 covers 10 bases. The germline V gene has CDR1 SNHLY and CDR2 FYNNEI. V was clipped by 5 bases and J by 2 bases; unmatched bases: 1. The CDR3 is 14 residues long. The chain's CDR3 is CASSSGGVTDTQYF. In DNA form, the CDR3 reads TGTGCCAGCAGTAGCGGGGGGGTCACAGATACGCAGTATTTT. The full variable domain, with the rest looked up from reference TRBV2 and TRBJ2-3, is EPEVTQTPSHQVTQMGQEVILRCVPISNHLYFYWYRQILGQKVEFLVSFYNNEISEKSEIFDDQFSVERPDGSNFTLKIRSTKLEDSAMYFCASSSGGVTDTQYFGPGTRLTVL.

The J gene is TRBJ2-2, the V gene TRBV28; TRBD1 matches at 11 bases. The V gene's germline CDR1 is MDHEN and CDR2 SYDVKM. Trimming cost V 3 bases and J 6 bases; bases outside gene matches: 3. This CDR3 is 15 amino acids long. CDR3 region: CASSFGQGAAGELFF. The CDR3 DNA sequence: TGTGCCAGCAGTTTCGGACAGGGGGCGGCCGGGGAGCTGTTTTTT.

This chain links TRBV27 with TRBJ2-1; D unclear. CDR1 and CDR2 from the germline V gene are MNHEY and SMNVEV (reference sequence). V was shortened by 0 bases and J by 8 bases, with 14 bases between the two germline ends. The CDR3 runs to 15 residues. CDR3 loop: CASSLSFQPAHEQFF. In nucleotides, the CDR3 is TGTGCCAGCAGTTTATCCTTCCAACCGGCCCATGAGCAGTTCTTC.

The chain recombines TRBV5-1 with TRBJ2-7; D call uncertain. The V gene's germline CDR1 is SGHRS and CDR2 YFSETQ. The CDR3 has 14 amino acids. V lost 3 bases and J 0 bases, leaving 10 bases between the germline ends. The CDR3 reads CASSSGPSSYEQYF. Here the CDR3 DNA reads TGCGCCAGCAGCTCCGGACCCTCCTCCTACGAGCAGTACTTC.

The J gene is TRBJ2-1, the V gene TRBV29-1, with a possible D match to TRBD1 (6 bases). The CDR3 loop spans 13 amino acids. V lost 4 bases, J lost 6 bases, and 13 bases lay in between. Looked up from germline, CDR1 is SQVTM and CDR2 is ANQGSEA. CDR3 DNA: TGCAGCGTTGTAGGGCAGGGGTTCAATGAGCAGTTCTTC. This sequence encodes CSVVGQGFNEQFF.

The chain uses TRBV20-1 and TRBJ1-6, with D perhaps matching TRBD1 (5 bases). V lost 1 base to trimming and J lost 7 bases, with 11 bases between them. The germline V gene has CDR1 DFQATT and CDR2 SNEGSKA (reference sequence). The CDR3 is 14 amino acids. CDR3 protein: CSARVRGRNSPLHF. CDR3 nucleotide sequence: TGCAGTGCTAGAGTACGGGGACGAAATTCACCCCTCCACTTT.

The V and J genes are TRBV6-1 and TRBJ2-7, with 7 bases identical to TRBD1. Looked up from germline, CDR1 is MNHNS and CDR2 is SASEGT. The CDR3 is 14 residues long. V was pared by 5 bases and J by 2 bases, with 6 bases of the junction left unmatched. The CDR3 region is CASSPGGPTYEQYF. CDR3 in DNA: TGTGCCAGCAGTCCAGGGGGTCCGACCTACGAGCAGTACTTC.

V is TRBV30 and J is TRBJ1-6; TRBD1 matches 9 bases. After removal of 2 bases from V and 9 bases from J, the junction contained 8 bases not matched to a gene. Germline V lookup: CDR1 GTSNPN, CDR2 SVGIG (reference sequence). The CDR3 sequence is 15 residues long. The CDR3 sequence: CAWSKQGAYGSPLHF. The CDR3 DNA follows: TGTGCCTGGAGTAAACAGGGGGCTTACGGTTCACCCCTCCACTTT.

The chain combines TRBV12-3 or TRBV12-4 with TRBJ2-2; the D gene is possibly TRBD2 (6 bases). Deletions cut 2 bases from V and 2 bases from J, with 9 bases between. The CDR3 spans 15 residues. The CDR3 reads CASSLSGVNTGELFF. The CDR3 bases are TGTGCCAGCAGTTTATCGGGGGTTAACACCGGGGAGCTGTTTTTT.